These 23 T cell receptor beta chains were all obtained from the same sample, sequenced in a study of T cells in Graves' hyperthyroidism and ophthalmopathy (dated 2019 in TCRdb). The library was obtained by multiplex PCR. TCRdb names Illumina HiSeq 2000 as the instrument used. The TCR beta CDR3 regions were amplified from RNA transcripts. A first-round RT-PCR of the TCR CDR3 used the HTBI primer set with the Qiagen OneStep RT-PCR kit. In-frame beta chains were kept once TCRdb had trimmed the public reads at Q25 with fastp and called clones with MiXCR. Every distinct CDR3 protein forms one entry, paired with its most common genes and DNA. This sample has some 300,000 distinct CDR3 sequences in its table, and approximately 18% of those were observed once. The leading ten clones occupy roughly 40% of the sample. The material sequenced was blood. Receptors originate from a man in his fifties or sixties with Graves' ophthalmopathy.

This clonotype has at least ten counts. The chain employs TRBV28 and TRBJ1-6, with D possibly TRBD1 on 5 matching bases. The CDR3 length is 14 residues. Germline-derived CDR1 and CDR2 are MDHEN and SYDVKM. V lost 3 bases and J lost 6, with 9 bases in between. In DNA form, the CDR3 reads TGTGCCAGCAGTTTCGGGACGGCTAATTCACCCCTCCACTTT. This translates into CASSFGTANSPLHF.

This clonotype has just a few counts. The genes are TRBV6-1 and TRBJ2-7; 9 positions match TRBD1. This CDR3 has 14 amino acids. Germline values: CDR1 MNHNS, CDR2 SASEGT. V lost 8 bases and J lost 4; bases outside the gene matches: 9. CDR3 amino acids: CASLQQGAMYEQYF. Written as DNA, the CDR3 is TGTGCCAGCCTTCAACAGGGGGCTATGTACGAGCAGTACTTC.

This clonotype was seen a handful of times. The chain is built from TRBV18 and TRBJ1-2; 8 nucleotides align to TRBD1. CDR1 is KGHSH, CDR2 LQKENI, per germline. V was pared by 3 bases and J by 5 bases, with 8 bases of the junction left unmatched. The CDR3 length is 15 residues. DNA for the CDR3: TGTGCCAGCTCACCCCCGACAGGGGCAAGTTATGGCTACACCTTC. Translating gives CASSPPTGASYGYTF.

A word on this clonotype: This may stem from a read error, because a much larger clone lies one nucleotide away. The V call is TRBV20-1, the J call TRBJ2-7; 9 bases are a match to TRBD1. This CDR3 spans 14 amino acids. The germline V gene encodes CDR1 DFQATT and CDR2 SNEGSKA (reference sequence). The trim removed 1 base at V and 3 bases at J, leaving 4 bases unmatched. CDR3 nucleotides: TGCAGTGCTAGAGGGACAGGGGAGGGCTACGAGCAGTACTTC. It specifies CSARGTGEGYEQYF.

This clonotype was seen only a few times. This chain joins TRBV7-9 and TRBJ2-1, with 12 bases fitting TRBD1. The CDR3 spans 17 residues. CDR1 is SEHNR, CDR2 FQNEAQ, per germline (reference sequence). J was trimmed by 4 bases and V by 1 base; bases with no gene match: 5. CDR3 sequence: CASSLVGTGGRYNEQFF. For the CDR3, the DNA is TGTGCCAGCAGCTTAGTCGGGACAGGGGGCCGGTACAATGAGCAGTTCTTC.

Only a few counts were recorded for this clonotype. V and J are TRBV11-2 and TRBJ2-7; D not certain. The V end lost 5 bases, the J end lost 5 bases, and 13 bases lay between the germline ends. Germline V gives CDR1 SGHAT, CDR2 FQNNGV. This CDR3 region has 13 residues. The CDR3 here is CASSPLWAHEQYF. The CDR3 bases are TGTGCCAGCAGCCCTCTTTGGGCTCACGAGCAGTACTTC.

This clonotype was picked up many times. The chain couples TRBV6-5 to TRBJ2-3; 8 nucleotides line up with TRBD1. The CDR3 has 15 residues. Germline assignment: CDR1 MNHEY and CDR2 SVGAGI. J was trimmed by 4 bases and V by 0 bases; bases with no gene match: 3. The CDR3 spells CASSYSNRGSDTQYF. The DNA for the CDR3 is TGTGCCAGCAGTTACTCGAACAGGGGGTCAGATACGCAGTATTTT.

This clonotype was counted at least ten times. The J gene is TRBJ1-1, the V gene TRBV29-1; tentatively, D is TRBD1 (6 bases). V lost 4 bases and J lost 0, with 12 bases in between. Per germline, CDR1 SQVTM and CDR2 ANQGSEA. This CDR3 has 14 residues. This CDR3 is CSVVSGALNTEAFF. For the CDR3, the DNA is TGCAGCGTTGTGTCGGGGGCGTTGAACACTGAAGCTTTCTTT.

The CDR3 sequence is CASSHRTGSGEQYF. In DNA form, the CDR3 reads TGTGCCAGCAGCCACCGGACAGGTTCGGGCGAGCAGTACTTC. The rearrangement links TRBV7-8 to TRBJ2-7; TRBD1 agrees at 7 bases. This CDR3 comprises 14 residues. Per the germline V gene, CDR1 is SGHVS and CDR2 is FQNEAQ. Trimming took 5 bases from V and 6 from J; bases not matched to a gene: 10.

This clonotype was seen ten or more times. The chain joins TRBV6-2 or TRBV6-3 to TRBJ1-1; tentative D call: TRBD1 (5 bases). Trimming removed 0 bases from V and 1 base from J, with 15 bases in between. Germline V gives CDR1 MNHEY, CDR2 SVGEGT. CDR3 length: 17 residues. The CDR3 nucleotides read TGTGCCAGCAGTTACTCGATAACCCGAAGGGGGAACACTGAAGCTTTCTTT. Its protein is CASSYSITRRGNTEAFF.

The chain recombines TRBV2 with TRBJ2-7; TRBD2 matches at 10 bases. Germline CDR1 and CDR2: SNHLY and FYNNEI. The CDR3 spans 17 residues. The junction had 7 bases not matched to a gene; V was cut back by 2 bases and J by 0 bases. The CDR3 protein is CASSELAGDPNSYEQYF. The CDR3 coding sequence is TGTGCCAGCAGTGAACTAGCGGGAGACCCCAACTCCTACGAGCAGTACTTC.

In this sample, this clonotype turned up many times. The CDR3 sequence: CASSRRDTAKEQYF. The CDR3 nucleotides are TGTGCCAGCTCGCGCCGGGACACCGCCAAGGAGCAGTACTTC. V is TRBV18 and J is TRBJ2-7; TRBD1 might be the D (6 bases). CDR3 length: 14 residues. V lost 6 bases and J 7 bases, leaving 19 bases between the germline ends. Germline lookup yields CDR1 KGHSH and CDR2 LQKENI.

This clonotype was counted at least ten times. This chain uses TRBV2 with TRBJ2-3, with a tentative D call TRBD1 (5 bases). Trimming shortened V by 7 bases and J by 0 bases, and 8 bases separated the two germline ends. In germline, CDR1 is SNHLY, CDR2 FYNNEI. The length of the CDR3 is 13 residues. The CDR3 is CASKGVSTDTQYF. CDR3 nucleotides: TGTGCCAGCAAAGGGGTGAGCACAGATACGCAGTATTTT.

Only a few counts were recorded for this clonotype. The J gene is TRBJ1-2, the V gene TRBV6-5; D might be TRBD1 (6 bases). The germline CDR1 and CDR2 sequences are MNHEY and SVGAGI. The CDR3 spans 17 residues. Trimming left V 0 bases short and J 7 bases short, with 21 bases between. The CDR3 DNA is TGTGCCAGCAGTTACTCGCATTCGGGACAACAAAAAGGTGGCTACACCTTC. Protein product: CASSYSHSGQQKGGYTF.

This clonotype was seen at least ten times. The J gene is TRBJ2-7, the V gene TRBV24-1, with TRBD1 matching over 8 bases. J was trimmed by 0 bases and V by 5 bases; bases with no gene match: 5. This CDR3 is built from 15 residues. Germline assignment: CDR1 KGHDR and CDR2 SFDVKD. The CDR3 coding sequence is TGTGCCACCAGTGCGGACAGGGCGAGCTCCTACGAGCAGTACTTC. Its protein product is CATSADRASSYEQYF.

This chain joins TRBV11-2 and TRBJ2-6; 8 bases agree with TRBD2. With V trimmed by 5 bases and J by 1 base, 10 bases remained unmatched. Germline values: CDR1 SGHAT, CDR2 FQNNGV. The CDR3 is 18 amino acids. The CDR3 nucleotides are TGTGCCAGCAGCCCACGGGGGGGGGGCGCTTCTGGGGCCAACGTCCTGACTTTC. It translates to CASSPRGGGASGANVLTF.

This clonotype was counted between two and nine times. This chain joins TRBV3-1 and TRBJ2-1; TRBD2 matches at 10 bases. The CDR3 is 15 residues long. J gave up 8 bases and V 0 bases, and 4 bases lay outside the gene matches. Germline CDR1 reads LGHDT; CDR2 reads YNNKEL (reference sequence). This chain's CDR3 is CASSQEGAGGDEQFF. CDR3 in DNA: TGTGCCAGCAGCCAAGAAGGAGCGGGAGGGGATGAGCAGTTCTTC.

The rearrangement links TRBV29-1 to TRBJ1-2; 8 nucleotides agree with TRBD1. J was trimmed by 6 bases and V by 3 bases; bases with no gene match: 3. Looked up from germline, CDR1 is SQVTM and CDR2 is ANQGSEA. The CDR3 covers 12 residues. The CDR3 sequence is CSVEDRVNGYTF. The CDR3 nucleotides read TGCAGCGTTGAGGACAGGGTGAATGGCTACACCTTC.

This chain connects TRBV12-3 or TRBV12-4 to TRBJ1-1; D may be TRBD1 (6 bases). CDR3 length: 14 residues. Between the trimmed V and J ends, which lost 6 bases and 6 bases, there was a span of 17 bases. Here the CDR3 DNA reads TGTGCCAGCAGCCTTGACAGGAGGATAGCTGAAGCTTTCTTT. Protein product: CASSLDRRIAEAFF.

This clonotype has ten or more counts. The genes are TRBV11-2 and TRBJ1-1; D perhaps matches TRBD1 (6 bases). This CDR3 has 15 amino acids. V gave up 5 bases and J gave up 6 bases, with 19 bases separating them. Germline assignment: CDR1 SGHAT and CDR2 FQNNGV. CDR3 region: CASSPLQGPVAEAFF. CDR3 nucleotide sequence: TGTGCCAGCAGCCCCCTACAGGGACCGGTGGCTGAAGCTTTCTTT.

This clonotype was recorded at least ten times. The chain is built from TRBV20-1 and TRBJ2-1, with 8 bases fitting TRBD2. The ends lost 3 bases at V and 3 bases at J; junction bases unmatched: 7. In germline, CDR1 is DFQATT, CDR2 SNEGSKA (reference sequence). The CDR3 consists of 15 residues. Here the CDR3 DNA reads TGCAGTGCTAGCGGGAGGGCAGTTGTCTACAATGAGCAGTTCTTC. Amino acid sequence: CSASGRAVVYNEQFF.

The table lists this clonotype with many counts. The rearrangement links TRBV28 to TRBJ2-7; D might be TRBD2 (5 bases). The CDR3 consists of 12 residues. Germline assignment: CDR1 MDHEN and CDR2 SYDVKM. Trimming left V 6 bases short and J 6 bases short, with 12 bases between. The CDR3 is CASRPAGREQYF. CDR3 coding DNA: TGTGCCAGCAGACCGGCGGGCCGCGAGCAGTACTTC.

This chain uses TRBV29-1 with TRBJ2-3; 9 bases map to TRBD2. Germline CDR1 SQVTM, CDR2 ANQGSEA. The CDR3 is made up of 13 amino acids. V lost 7 bases to trimming and J lost 1 base; unmatched junction nucleotides: 3. The CDR3 DNA sequence: TGCAGCGGAAAGCGGGAGGGCACAGATACGCAGTATTTT. Translation: CSGKREGTDTQYF.